The rows below give T cell receptor beta chains drawn from one sample of a study of cytomegalovirus exposure and HLA in healthy donors. Sequencing was performed with immunoSEQ multiplex PCR; in TCRdb, only in-frame clones are kept and a portion is missing. Of about 130,000 clones detected, 81% appear once; the ten largest clones hold about 0.7%. Sequenced material: PBMCs. Source of these receptors: a man between 18 and 35 years old in good health and CMV-seronegative. Both conserved end residues are part of each CDR3. Fields, in order: V gene, clone size, D gene, J gene, CDR3 DNA, CDR3 protein. D genes are given only for firm matches. Not every row has a clone size; where given, it reads once, few, many or a size class.

V gene: TRBV7-9; clone size: NA; D gene: TRBD1; J gene: TRBJ1-6; CDR3 DNA: TGTGCCAGCAGCAGGGACAGCTCCTATAATTCACCCCTCCACTTT; CDR3 protein: CASSRDSSYNSPLHF
V gene: TRBV7-2; clone size: NA; D gene: TRBD1; J gene: TRBJ2-1; CDR3 DNA: TGTGCCAGCAGCCGCCGACAGGGCGACTACAATGAGCAGTTCTTC; CDR3 protein: CASSRRQGDYNEQFF
V gene: TRBV9; clone size: NA; D gene: TRBD1; J gene: TRBJ2-7; CDR3 DNA: TGTGCCAGCACCCGAGGTGCAGGGGGTTTCAACGAGCAGTACTTC; CDR3 protein: CASTRGAGGFNEQYF
V gene: TRBV5-8; clone size: NA; D gene: TRBD1; J gene: TRBJ1-6; CDR3 DNA: TGTGCCAGCAGCTCATGGACAGGGACTAATTCACCCCTCCACTTT; CDR3 protein: CASSSWTGTNSPLHF
V gene: TRBV11-2; clone size: few; D gene: NA; J gene: TRBJ1-4; CDR3 DNA: TGTGCCAGCAGCTTAGATTGGTCGGGGTCTAATGAAAAACTGTTTTTT; CDR3 protein: CASSLDWSGSNEKLFF
V gene: TRBV7-8; clone size: NA; D gene: NA; J gene: TRBJ2-3; CDR3 DNA: TGTGCCAGCAGCTTAGGACACAGGGTACCACAAGATACGCAGTATTTT; CDR3 protein: CASSLGHRVPQDTQYF
V gene: TRBV6-6; clone size: NA; D gene: TRBD1; J gene: TRBJ1-1; CDR3 DNA: TGTGCCAGCAGTACAGGGGGCTGGAACACTGAAGCTTTCTTT; CDR3 protein: CASSTGGWNTEAFF
V gene: TRBV5-1; clone size: NA; D gene: TRBD1; J gene: TRBJ2-3; CDR3 DNA: TGCGCCAGCAGCTTAGGCGGGACAGGGTCATATACGCAGTATTTT; CDR3 protein: CASSLGGTGSYTQYF
V gene: TRBV19; clone size: NA; D gene: TRBD1; J gene: TRBJ1-5; CDR3 DNA: TGTGCCAGTAGCAACATTCCCCGAACAGGGGGCAGGGGCAATCAGCCCCAGCATTTT; CDR3 protein: CASSNIPRTGGRGNQPQHF
V gene: TRBV4-3; clone size: NA; D gene: NA; J gene: TRBJ1-5; CDR3 DNA: TGCGCCAGCAGCCAAGAGAGCGGGCACAATCAGCCCCAGCATTTT; CDR3 protein: CASSQESGHNQPQHF
V gene: TRBV2; clone size: NA; D gene: NA; J gene: TRBJ2-7; CDR3 DNA: TGTGCCAGCAGCTCCGAGAGGGGGGGGGCTCGCGAGCAGTACTTC; CDR3 protein: CASSSERGGAREQYF
V gene: TRBV6-6; clone size: once; D gene: NA; J gene: TRBJ1-1; CDR3 DNA: TGTGCCAGCAGCCGGACAGAAGCTTTCTTT; CDR3 protein: CASSRTEAFF
V gene: TRBV5-4; clone size: NA; D gene: NA; J gene: TRBJ2-1; CDR3 DNA: TGTGCCAGCAGCTTACGGGGTGAGCAGTTCTTC; CDR3 protein: CASSLRGEQFF
V gene: TRBV18; clone size: NA; D gene: TRBD1; J gene: TRBJ1-6; CDR3 DNA: TGTGCCAGCTCACCGGGGACAGATAATTCACCCCTCCACTTT; CDR3 protein: CASSPGTDNSPLHF
V gene: TRBV5-1; clone size: NA; D gene: TRBD1; J gene: TRBJ1-6; CDR3 DNA: TGCGCCAGCAGCTCGGACAGGGGGAATAATTCACCCCTCCACTTT; CDR3 protein: CASSSDRGNNSPLHF
V gene: TRBV15; clone size: NA; D gene: TRBD1; J gene: TRBJ1-1; CDR3 DNA: TGTGCCACCAGCAGAGACCACAGGGGAGCGAACACTGAAGCTTTCTTT; CDR3 protein: CATSRDHRGANTEAFF
V gene: TRBV30; clone size: NA; D gene: TRBD1; J gene: TRBJ2-1; CDR3 DNA: TGTGCCTGGAACTACGGGACAGGGTACAATGAGCAGTTCTTC; CDR3 protein: CAWNYGTGYNEQFF
V gene: TRBV30; clone size: NA; D gene: TRBD1; J gene: TRBJ1-6; CDR3 DNA: TGTGCCTTGGACAGGTATAATTCACCCCTCCACTTT; CDR3 protein: CALDRYNSPLHF
V gene: TRBV7-2; clone size: NA; D gene: TRBD1; J gene: TRBJ1-2; CDR3 DNA: TGTGCCAGCAGCAGTAGAACCCCGGGACAGGGTGGCTACACCTTC; CDR3 protein: CASSSRTPGQGGYTF
V gene: TRBV14; clone size: NA; D gene: NA; J gene: TRBJ1-4; CDR3 DNA: TGTGCCAGCAGCCTGAACAGGAGACATAATGAAAAACTGTTTTTT; CDR3 protein: CASSLNRRHNEKLFF
V gene: TRBV7-2; clone size: NA; D gene: TRBD2; J gene: TRBJ2-4; CDR3 DNA: TGTGCCAGCAGCGGGAGCGGGGGGGGAGTCAAAAACATTCAGTACTTC; CDR3 protein: CASSGSGGGVKNIQYF
V gene: TRBV5-4; clone size: NA; D gene: TRBD1; J gene: TRBJ1-6; CDR3 DNA: TGTGCCAGCAGCCAAGGGACAGGGTATTCACCCCTCCACTTT; CDR3 protein: CASSQGTGYSPLHF
V gene: TRBV28; clone size: NA; D gene: NA; J gene: TRBJ1-1; CDR3 DNA: TGTGCCAGCAGTCCCCATCTGGGAAGAGGGCACACTGAAGCTTTCTTT; CDR3 protein: CASSPHLGRGHTEAFF
V gene: TRBV19; clone size: NA; D gene: TRBD1; J gene: TRBJ2-5; CDR3 DNA: TGTGCCAGTACTCCTAAAGGGGGCTACCAAGAGACCCAGTACTTC; CDR3 protein: CASTPKGGYQETQYF
V gene: TRBV14; clone size: NA; D gene: TRBD2; J gene: TRBJ2-3; CDR3 DNA: TGTGCCAGCAAGTTCTCGCGGGGGACAGATACGCAGTATTTT; CDR3 protein: CASKFSRGTDTQYF
V gene: TRBV20-1; clone size: NA; D gene: NA; J gene: TRBJ2-1; CDR3 DNA: TGCAGTGCTCCCCAGGGGTATGAGCAGTTCTTC; CDR3 protein: CSAPQGYEQFF
V gene: TRBV4-3; clone size: NA; D gene: TRBD2; J gene: TRBJ2-1; CDR3 DNA: TGCGCCAGCAGCCCCCAACTAGCGGGGTTATACAATGAGCAGTTCTTC; CDR3 protein: CASSPQLAGLYNEQFF
V gene: TRBV7-9; clone size: NA; D gene: NA; J gene: TRBJ1-2; CDR3 DNA: TGTGCCAGCAGCTTACGCAGGGAAGGCTATGGCTACACCTTC; CDR3 protein: CASSLRREGYGYTF
V gene: TRBV28; clone size: NA; D gene: TRBD1; J gene: TRBJ2-7; CDR3 DNA: TGTGCCAGCAGGCAGGGGGTTAGGTCCTACGAGCAGTACTTC; CDR3 protein: CASRQGVRSYEQYF
V gene: TRBV19; clone size: few; D gene: TRBD1; J gene: TRBJ1-6; CDR3 DNA: TGTGCCAGTATACCGGGACAGGGTAATTCACCCCTCCACTTT; CDR3 protein: CASIPGQGNSPLHF
V gene: TRBV30; clone size: few; D gene: NA; J gene: TRBJ2-7; CDR3 DNA: TGTGCCTGGAGAACAGACTCCTACGAGCAGTACTTC; CDR3 protein: CAWRTDSYEQYF
V gene: TRBV9; clone size: NA; D gene: NA; J gene: TRBJ2-6; CDR3 DNA: TGTGCCAGCAGCGTAGGGAGCTCTGGGGCCAACGTCCTGACTTTC; CDR3 protein: CASSVGSSGANVLTF
V gene: TRBV28; clone size: NA; D gene: TRBD1; J gene: TRBJ1-1; CDR3 DNA: TGTGCCAGCAGTTCTTTCGGACAGGGGGGGGTGATGAACACTGAAGCTTTCTTT; CDR3 protein: CASSSFGQGGVMNTEAFF
V gene: TRBV7-9; clone size: NA; D gene: TRBD2; J gene: TRBJ2-3; CDR3 DNA: TGTGCCAGCACCGTTAGCGGGACCGAAAGGGATACGCAGTATTTT; CDR3 protein: CASTVSGTERDTQYF
V gene: TRBV5-8; clone size: NA; D gene: NA; J gene: TRBJ1-1; CDR3 DNA: TGTGCCAGCAGCCCCAGGGCGAGGGAAGCTTTCTTT; CDR3 protein: CASSPRAREAFF
V gene: TRBV19; clone size: NA; D gene: NA; J gene: TRBJ2-7; CDR3 DNA: TGTGCCAGTAGCGGCGGGCAGTTCTACGAGCAGTACTTC; CDR3 protein: CASSGGQFYEQYF
V gene: TRBV5-1; clone size: NA; D gene: NA; J gene: TRBJ2-1; CDR3 DNA: TGCGCCAGCAGCTTGGCGGGGGGCTCCTCCTCCTACAATGAGCAGTTCTTC; CDR3 protein: CASSLAGGSSSYNEQFF
V gene: TRBV4-1; clone size: NA; D gene: NA; J gene: TRBJ1-2; CDR3 DNA: TGCGCCAGCAGCCAGCTACTCCAGGGCCGTGGCTACACCTTC; CDR3 protein: CASSQLLQGRGYTF
V gene: TRBV13; clone size: NA; D gene: TRBD1; J gene: TRBJ1-5; CDR3 DNA: TGTGCCAGCACGGCGGGCAGGGGGCTCCCTCAGCCCCAGCATTTT; CDR3 protein: CASTAGRGLPQPQHF
V gene: TRBV5-1; clone size: few; D gene: TRBD1; J gene: TRBJ1-3; CDR3 DNA: TGCGCCAGCAGCTTGGTGGCAGGGGGCGCCTCTGGAAACACCATATATTTT; CDR3 protein: CASSLVAGGASGNTIYF
V gene: TRBV7-2; clone size: NA; D gene: TRBD2; J gene: TRBJ2-5; CDR3 DNA: TGTGCCAGCAGCGCCCCTTCAGCGGGGGGCCAAGAGACCCAGTACTTC; CDR3 protein: CASSAPSAGGQETQYF
V gene: TRBV7-9; clone size: NA; D gene: NA; J gene: TRBJ1-2; CDR3 DNA: TGTGCCAGCAGCTTAAGCAGGGGACCCTATGGCTACACCTTC; CDR3 protein: CASSLSRGPYGYTF
V gene: TRBV29-1; clone size: NA; D gene: TRBD2; J gene: TRBJ2-2; CDR3 DNA: TGCAGCGGGGGGACTAGCCTGAACACCGGGGAGCTGTTTTTT; CDR3 protein: CSGGTSLNTGELFF
V gene: TRBV2; clone size: NA; D gene: NA; J gene: TRBJ1-3; CDR3 DNA: TGTGCCACCCCGTCGAGGGAGAGAAACACCATATATTTT; CDR3 protein: CATPSRERNTIYF
V gene: TRBV2; clone size: NA; D gene: TRBD1; J gene: TRBJ2-1; CDR3 DNA: TGTGCCAGCAGTGAATGGGGGACAGTGTTTTACAATGAGCAGTTCTTC; CDR3 protein: CASSEWGTVFYNEQFF
V gene: TRBV28; clone size: NA; D gene: NA; J gene: TRBJ1-5; CDR3 DNA: TGTGCCAGCAGTTTACGTAGTATTGGGGGGTATGGTCAGCCCCAGCATTTT; CDR3 protein: CASSLRSIGGYGQPQHF
V gene: TRBV5-4; clone size: few; D gene: NA; J gene: TRBJ1-6; CDR3 DNA: TGTGCCAGCAGCTTAACAGGGCAAAATTCACCCCTCCACTTT; CDR3 protein: CASSLTGQNSPLHF
V gene: TRBV6-1; clone size: NA; D gene: TRBD1; J gene: TRBJ2-1; CDR3 DNA: TGTGCCAGCAACTCCCGGGACAGGGGGCTTTTTGAGCAGTTCTTC; CDR3 protein: CASNSRDRGLFEQFF
V gene: TRBV9; clone size: NA; D gene: NA; J gene: TRBJ1-5; CDR3 DNA: TGTGCCAGCAGCGTAGGTGCCTCCAGTACTCAGCCCCAGCATTTT; CDR3 protein: CASSVGASSTQPQHF
V gene: TRBV5-4; clone size: few; D gene: NA; J gene: TRBJ1-1; CDR3 DNA: TGTGCCAGCAGCGCTCGACAAAACACTGAAGCTTTCTTT; CDR3 protein: CASSARQNTEAFF
V gene: TRBV25-1; clone size: NA; D gene: TRBD1; J gene: TRBJ2-1; CDR3 DNA: TGTGCCAGCAGAAGAACAGGGGGGTCAAATGAGCAGTTCTTC; CDR3 protein: CASRRTGGSNEQFF
V gene: TRBV4-2; clone size: NA; D gene: NA; J gene: TRBJ2-1; CDR3 DNA: TGTGCCAGCAGCCCAACCCTGGAGACTTACAATGAGCAGTTCTTC; CDR3 protein: CASSPTLETYNEQFF
V gene: TRBV7-7; clone size: NA; D gene: TRBD2; J gene: TRBJ2-3; CDR3 DNA: TGTGCTAGCAGCCCAAGCCTGGGACTAGCAGGTATAGATACGCAGTATTTT; CDR3 protein: CASSPSLGLAGIDTQYF
V gene: TRBV14; clone size: NA; D gene: TRBD2; J gene: TRBJ2-3; CDR3 DNA: TGTGCCAGCAGCCCGCCCTGGGGAGCGGGACCGACAGATACGCAGTATTTT; CDR3 protein: CASSPPWGAGPTDTQYF
V gene: TRBV7-2; clone size: NA; D gene: NA; J gene: TRBJ2-2; CDR3 DNA: TGTGCACCCGGACACAACACCGGGGAGCTGTTTTTT; CDR3 protein: CAPGHNTGELFF
V gene: TRBV28; clone size: NA; D gene: TRBD2; J gene: TRBJ2-7; CDR3 DNA: TGTGCCAGCAGTTTCCGGGAGGGGAGGTTTAAATACGAGCAGTACTTC; CDR3 protein: CASSFREGRFKYEQYF
V gene: TRBV6-5; clone size: few; D gene: TRBD2; J gene: TRBJ2-7; CDR3 DNA: TGTGCCAGCAGTTACGGGCTAGCGGGGGGCTCCTACGAGCAGTACTTC; CDR3 protein: CASSYGLAGGSYEQYF
V gene: TRBV9; clone size: NA; D gene: NA; J gene: TRBJ1-1; CDR3 DNA: TGTGCCAGCAGCCTAGGACAGCTGAACACTGAAGCTTTCTTT; CDR3 protein: CASSLGQLNTEAFF
V gene: TRBV5-1; clone size: NA; D gene: TRBD2; J gene: TRBJ2-5; CDR3 DNA: TGCGCCAGCAGCCACTCGGGGGGAACCTTTCCCGAGACCCAGTACTTC; CDR3 protein: CASSHSGGTFPETQYF